The subject of this entry is one T cell receptor (beta chain). The data derive from a study of T cell clones after liver transplantation. Data came from immunoSEQ multiplex PCR; TCRdb stores just in-frame clones and leaves some out. This repertoire shows tens of thousands of clones, about 70% found once; its top ten account for over 8%. This specimen was CD4+ T cells from blood, taken at the 22-month timepoint. The origin of this receptor is a human patient who received a liver transplant. The graft donor may have contributed some T cells.

The CDR3 loop reads CASSERDRGDSLYGYTF. In DNA form, the CDR3 reads TGTGCCAGCAGTGAGAGGGACAGGGGCGATTCCCTCTATGGCTACACCTTC. The chain uses TRBV6-1 and TRBJ1-2; 10 bases are a match to TRBD1. The length of the CDR3 is 17 residues. V was pared by 3 bases and J by 4 bases, with 11 bases of the junction left unmatched. Per germline, CDR1 MNHNS and CDR2 SASEGT.